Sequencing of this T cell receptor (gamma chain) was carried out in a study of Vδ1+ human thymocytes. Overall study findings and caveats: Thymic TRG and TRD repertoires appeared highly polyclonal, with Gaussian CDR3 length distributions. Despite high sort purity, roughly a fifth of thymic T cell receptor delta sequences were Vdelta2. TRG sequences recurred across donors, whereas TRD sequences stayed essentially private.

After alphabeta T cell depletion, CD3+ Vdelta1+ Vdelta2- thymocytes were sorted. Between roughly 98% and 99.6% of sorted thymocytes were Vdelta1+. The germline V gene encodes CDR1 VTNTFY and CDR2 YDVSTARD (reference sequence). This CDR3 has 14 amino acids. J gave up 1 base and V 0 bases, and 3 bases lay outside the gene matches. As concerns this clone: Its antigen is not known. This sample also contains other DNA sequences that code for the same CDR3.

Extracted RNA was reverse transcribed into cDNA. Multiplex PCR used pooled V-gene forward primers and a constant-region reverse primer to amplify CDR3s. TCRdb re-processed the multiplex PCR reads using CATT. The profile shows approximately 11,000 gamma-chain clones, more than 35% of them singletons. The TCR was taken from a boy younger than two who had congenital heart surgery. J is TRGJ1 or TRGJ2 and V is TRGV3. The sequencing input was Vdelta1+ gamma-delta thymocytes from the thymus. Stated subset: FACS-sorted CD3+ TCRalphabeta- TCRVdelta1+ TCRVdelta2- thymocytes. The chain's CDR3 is CATWDRRNYYKKLF. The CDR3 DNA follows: TGTGCCACCTGGGACAGGCGAAATTATTATAAGAAACTCTTT.